The entry below gives a single TCR beta chain sequence along with its context. The target antigen is unknown. The data originate from a study of OX40 agonist ivuxolimab in advanced cancers. Study results and caveats: At 0.1-3.0 mg/kg, partial responders had clonal expansion among the lowest observed.

Generated by immunoSEQ multiplex PCR, the TCRdb table keeps only in-frame clones and is missing some. The table lists some 100,000 clones, 90% of them singletons, with about 0.29% in the top ten. The length of the CDR3 is 16 residues. J lost 9 bases, V lost 5 bases, and 9 bases had no gene match. Germline V gene data show CDR1 as LNHDA and CDR2 as SQIVND (reference sequence). This sequence originates from an adult with an advanced solid tumor such as melanoma, head and neck, liver or kidney cancer. The rearrangement uses TRBV19 and TRBJ2-1, with 14 bases fitting TRBD2. The sequencing used CD4+ or CD8+ T cells sorted from blood, collected in a trial of the OX40 agonist ivuxolimab. Here the CDR3 reads CASSLRLAGGPIEQFF. CDR3 coding DNA: TGTGCCAGTAGTCTCAGACTAGCGGGAGGGCCAATTGAGCAGTTCTTC.